Here is one TCR beta chain with its context. This sample was taken from a study of blood T cell repertoires in COVID-19. In the study overall: Acute and convalescent COVID-19 specimens originated in the United States, Italy and Spain. Nucleic acid was either cDNA or gDNA, and it came from T cells, B-cell-depleted T cells, or PBMCs.

Only in-frame clones appear in the TCRdb table, and some are missing; sequencing was by immunoSEQ multiplex PCR. Among around 40,000 clones listed, 79% were seen once. V shed 6 bases, J shed 6 bases, and the junction held 12 bases outside the gene matches. Germline V gene data show CDR1 as ENHRY and CDR2 as SYGVKD. CDR3 length: 15 residues. The sample consisted of peripheral blood. The rearrangement uses TRBV10-3 and TRBJ2-7; 9 bases are shared with TRBD1. This receptor was obtained from a man aged 65-85 years with acute or convalescent COVID-19. The CDR3 coding sequence is TGTGCCATCAGGACCGGGACAGGGTTTAAGTTCGAGCAGTACTTC. Translated, it gives CAIRTGTGFKFEQYF.